This T cell receptor (beta chain) is from a study of beta chain features in type 1 diabetes (dated by TCRdb to 2016 to 2019). About the study as a whole: No differences in mean age, gender distribution, total cell number or subset yield were found between patients and healthy donors. Across all samples, 107,917,701 sorted cells were examined, and cell number per subset correlated strongly with RNA yield. The study compared the TCRB repertoires of sorted circulating CD4+ T cell subsets in recently diagnosed type 1 diabetes patients with those in matched healthy donors. Regulatory and stem cell-like memory subsets were obtained from only 8 patients and about eight healthy donors, while naive and central memory subsets were obtained from all 30 or so donors. Study-wide findings and limitations: Naive, central memory and regulatory TCRB repertoires appeared to be more alike among patients than among healthy donors. Because the HLA sub-analyses included only small numbers of individuals, any influence of HLA type on TCRB rearrangement was left unresolved. In all four CD4+ subsets, TCRB CDR3 length was moderately but significantly shorter in type 1 diabetes patients. Patients with type 1 diabetes made fewer insertions and deleted more nucleotides at VDJ recombination sites, implying thymic rearrangement abnormalities. PCR may preferentially amplify shorter templates, but because patient and control samples were amplified and corrected together, any resulting skew would affect both groups equally. Because cDNA rather than genomic DNA was sequenced, highly expressing activated cells could have been over-represented, although no difference in activation and CD3 levels was found between groups.

The entire amount of isolated RNA was reverse transcribed using the High Capacity cDNA Reverse Transcription Kit, so the sequenced TCRB transcripts were expressed ones. Naive, central memory and regulatory T cell samples underwent deep immunoSEQ sequencing, averaging roughly 3.3 million total reads per sample. Sorted cells were lysed in RLT buffer and RNA was extracted with DNase-treated RNeasy Micro or Mini kits, depending on cell number. To prevent cross-contamination, each cell subset was processed individually, whereas patient and healthy donor samples were processed jointly. Using the immunoSEQ multiplex PCR, TCRB sequences were amplified from cDNA into 87-bp fragments spanning the CDR3 region. The amplicons were sequenced using the Illumina HiSeq platform. On the authors' methods: Synthetic template baselines were used to correct PCR bias computationally, reads within Hamming distance 2 were collapsed together, and singletons that could not be merged were discarded. Reads were aligned against IMGT so that V, D and J genes, CDR3 length and insertions or deletions at six rearrangement sites could be assigned. Within each subset, clonotype counts were normalized to sorted cell number, after which true diversity and Gini coefficients were computed with the tcR R package. Repertoire sharing was quantified using the overlap coefficient calculated on TCRB nucleotide sequences. As a proxy for the pre-selection repertoire, out-of-frame TCRB sequences from naive cells were analyzed. TCRdb obtained this table from immuneACCESS and retained in-frame rearrangements with V and J assigned. These tables miss some clones; where compared with another copy, unresolved V genes account for less than half of the shortfall, and the remainder is unexplained. V, J and clone size derive from that table, while D and trimming were established from the DNA sequence. The sample table records about 700,000 clones; around an eighth of these occur just once. The biggest ten clones account for around 0.022% of the sample.

From the germline V gene, CDR1 is MGHDK and CDR2 is SYGVNS. The germline ends are 8 bases apart after V is trimmed by 7 bases and J by 5 bases. The cysteine opens and the phenylalanine closes a CDR3 of 12 amino acids. Kept here is only the CDR3 DNA, which spans 36 bases and is read in frame from base 1. From each donor, a single peripheral blood sample of around 120 mL on average was drawn into heparinised tubes. A BD FACSAria II and a panel including CD45RO, CCR7, CD25, CD127, CD95 and CD27 were used to sort naive, central memory, regulatory and stem cell-like memory CD4+ T cells. All sorted populations exceeded 95% purity. Right away, PBMCs were isolated by Lymphoprep density gradient centrifugation and were stained directly, with no culture step. To minimize batch effects, samples were stained and sorted in pairs, one healthy donor with one patient per experiment. This clone was seen a few times. No cognate antigen has been identified for it. The input lacks base qualities; no much larger clone sits a single base away.

The rearranged segments are TRBV25-1 and TRBJ2-2; the D gene cannot be resolved reliably. This clonotype was obtained from a man between 18 and 35 years old with type 1 diabetes. Sequenced input: naive CD4+ T cells from blood. Read against the paper, the sample's cell subset or site label means: true naive CD4+ T cells. At the DNA level, the sequence is TGTGCCAGCAACAGACCAACCGGGGAGCTGTTTTTT. The resulting protein is CASNRPTGELFF. Full variable domain (CDR3 extended with the reference TRBV25-1 and TRBJ2-2 proteins): EADIYQTPRYLVIGTGKKITLECSQTMGHDKMYWYQQDPGMELHLIHYSYGVNSTEKGDLSSESTVSRIRTEHFPLTLESARPSHTSQYLCASNRPTGELFFGEGSRLTVL.